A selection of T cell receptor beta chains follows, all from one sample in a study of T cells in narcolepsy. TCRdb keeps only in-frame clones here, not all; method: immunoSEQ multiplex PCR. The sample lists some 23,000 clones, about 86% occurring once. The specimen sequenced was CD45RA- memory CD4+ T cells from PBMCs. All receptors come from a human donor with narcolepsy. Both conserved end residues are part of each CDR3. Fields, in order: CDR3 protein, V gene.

CDR3 protein: CSAHSGGAGHEQFF; V gene: TRBV29-1
CDR3 protein: CASSLEIQGSQETQYF; V gene: TRBV11-1
CDR3 protein: CSVVVAGGVTDTQYF; V gene: TRBV29-1
CDR3 protein: CAVGQGPNSPLHF; V gene: TRBV30
CDR3 protein: CASGTGQPQHF; V gene: TRBV6-1
CDR3 protein: CASSLGGLTDTQYF; V gene: TRBV5-1
CDR3 protein: CASSYTLMNTEAFF; V gene: TRBV6-6
CDR3 protein: CASSEYGVSGNTIYF; V gene: TRBV10-2
CDR3 protein: CASSRQGRNTEAFF; V gene: TRBV27
CDR3 protein: CASSPRGSGFYEQYF; V gene: TRBV4-2
CDR3 protein: CASSLGLLRDSSYGYTF; V gene: TRBV7-9
CDR3 protein: CASSPSGTSGSEQYF; V gene: TRBV5-4
CDR3 protein: CASRGGTNSNQPQHF; V gene: TRBV2
CDR3 protein: CASSLGRDYLYEQYF; V gene: TRBV5-4
CDR3 protein: CASRDGNQPQHF; V gene: TRBV2
CDR3 protein: CASSLAGVSAYGANVLTF; V gene: TRBV5-5
CDR3 protein: CASSPNGRAYEQYF; V gene: TRBV7-9
CDR3 protein: CASSQFQGETQYF; V gene: TRBV4-2
CDR3 protein: CASSPGNLNEKLFF; V gene: TRBV14
CDR3 protein: CASSFGWDTGELFF; V gene: TRBV11-2
CDR3 protein: CSVFDWPMTDTQYF; V gene: TRBV29-1
CDR3 protein: CASSLRGSSGTGEVQFF; V gene: TRBV5-1
CDR3 protein: CATYCEQYF; V gene: TRBV6-4
CDR3 protein: CASSEQSGSQETQYF; V gene: TRBV2
CDR3 protein: CAWSTLGSYQETQYF; V gene: TRBV30
CDR3 protein: CASSQDRLRSEKLFF; V gene: TRBV6-5
CDR3 protein: CASSSEGHRAYEQYF; V gene: TRBV7-2
CDR3 protein: CASTPPWGNTEAFF; V gene: TRBV2
CDR3 protein: CAISDQKGSTGNEKLFF; V gene: TRBV10-3
CDR3 protein: CASSLGSRGSYEQYF; V gene: TRBV27
CDR3 protein: CASSQEEASGYNEQFF; V gene: TRBV4-2
CDR3 protein: CASSPQTTGELFF; V gene: TRBV18
CDR3 protein: CAISESTGQPQHF; V gene: TRBV10-3
CDR3 protein: CASSPKIYPLRLADSGANVLTF; V gene: TRBV5-1
CDR3 protein: CASSHMGRANTGELFF; V gene: TRBV9
CDR3 protein: CASSFTLEGGSYTF; V gene: TRBV6-1
CDR3 protein: CASSSIPGGGGGNTIYF; V gene: TRBV5-6
CDR3 protein: CASTPQAGRADTQYF; V gene: TRBV19
CDR3 protein: CASSLPGLTGEQYF; V gene: TRBV28
CDR3 protein: CASSLGYVGSYEQYF; V gene: TRBV27
CDR3 protein: CAIGPGSNQPQHF; V gene: TRBV6-6
CDR3 protein: CASSSIRTYGYTF; V gene: TRBV11-3
CDR3 protein: CASSGDRAHSGANVLTF; V gene: TRBV19
CDR3 protein: CASSATSANEQFF; V gene: TRBV11-2
CDR3 protein: CRVSQNTEAFF; V gene: TRBV29-1
CDR3 protein: CASRPTHGLRTEAFF; V gene: TRBV6-5